The sample holds one count of the clone carrying this T cell receptor (beta chain). The antigen remains unidentified. Extraction of around 2.2 micrograms of genomic DNA from cryopreserved PBMCs supplied material for TCR beta libraries. The data belong to a study of cytotoxic CD8 clonotypes in ibrutinib-treated CLL. Study background: Enrolment comprised approximately 10 relapsed/refractory and more than 14 treatment-naive patients; some 18 were IGHV unmutated. Response samples were drawn at a median of approximately 11 months of treatment, range 6 to 36. General study results and limits: Different sampling times were used for sustained-remission and progressing patients.

Sequenced by immunoSEQ multiplex PCR; TCRdb stores in-frame clones only, minus some. Of 20,000 to 25,000 clones detected, approximately 71% appear once; the ten largest clones hold under 50%. This clonotype was sampled from a human donor with chronic lymphocytic leukemia. The material was PBMCs, obtained after 12 months of ibrutinib treatment.

The chain's CDR3 is CASIASSSYEQYF. Here the CDR3 DNA reads TGTGCCAGCATCGCCTCCAGCTCCTACGAGCAGTACTTC. The chain has TRBV28 and TRBJ2-7; D is undetermined. Germline CDR1 is MDHEN and CDR2 is SYDVKM. CDR3 length: 13 residues. V lost 7 bases to trimming and J lost 0 bases, with 10 bases between them.